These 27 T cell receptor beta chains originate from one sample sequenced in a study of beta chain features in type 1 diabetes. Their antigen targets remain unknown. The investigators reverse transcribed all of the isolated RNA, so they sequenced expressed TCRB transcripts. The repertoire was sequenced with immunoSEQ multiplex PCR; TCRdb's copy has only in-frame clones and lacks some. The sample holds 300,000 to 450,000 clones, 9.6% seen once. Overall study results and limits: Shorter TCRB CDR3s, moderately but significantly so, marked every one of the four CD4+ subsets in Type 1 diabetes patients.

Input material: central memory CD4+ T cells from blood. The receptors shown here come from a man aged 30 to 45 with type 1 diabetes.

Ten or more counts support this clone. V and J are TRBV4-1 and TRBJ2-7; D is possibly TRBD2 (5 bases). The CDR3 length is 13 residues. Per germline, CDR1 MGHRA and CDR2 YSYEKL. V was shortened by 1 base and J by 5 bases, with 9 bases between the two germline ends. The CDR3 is CASSQGSEDEQYF. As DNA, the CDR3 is TGCGCCAGCAGCCAAGGGTCGGAGGACGAGCAGTACTTC.

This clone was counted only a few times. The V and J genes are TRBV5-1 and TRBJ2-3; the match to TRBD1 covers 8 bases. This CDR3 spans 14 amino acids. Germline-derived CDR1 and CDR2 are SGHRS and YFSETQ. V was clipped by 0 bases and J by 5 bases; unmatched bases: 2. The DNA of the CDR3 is TGCGCCAGCAGCTTGGCGACAGGGGAAGATACGCAGTATTTT. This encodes CASSLATGEDTQYF.

CDR3 sequence: CAISASENQPQHF. For the CDR3, the DNA is TGTGCCATCAGTGCATCGGAAAATCAGCCCCAGCATTTT. J is TRBJ1-5 and V is TRBV10-3; no firm D call. The V gene lost 4 bases and the J gene lost 4 bases, with 8 bases spanning the gap. Germline lookup yields CDR1 ENHRY and CDR2 SYGVKD. The CDR3 has 13 residues.

CDR3: CASVQGARGNTIYF. CDR3 coding DNA: TGTGCCAGCGTACAGGGGGCGCGAGGAAACACCATATATTTT. J is TRBJ1-3 and V is TRBV6-5; 9 positions match TRBD1. Germline CDR1 reads MNHEY; CDR2 reads SVGAGI. The CDR3 sequence is 14 residues long. V lost 8 bases, J lost 4 bases, and 6 bases stayed unmatched.

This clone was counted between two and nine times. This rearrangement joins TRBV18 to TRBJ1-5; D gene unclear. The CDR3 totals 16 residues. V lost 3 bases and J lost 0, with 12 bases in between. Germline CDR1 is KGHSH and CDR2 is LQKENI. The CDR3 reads CASSPSEGSSNQPQHF. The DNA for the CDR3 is TGTGCCAGCTCACCCTCGGAGGGATCTAGCAATCAGCCCCAGCATTTT.

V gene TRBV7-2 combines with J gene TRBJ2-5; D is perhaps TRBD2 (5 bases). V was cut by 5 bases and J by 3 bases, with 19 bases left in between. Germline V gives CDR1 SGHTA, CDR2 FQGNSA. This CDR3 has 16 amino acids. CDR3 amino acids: CASSRNPLVPEETQYF. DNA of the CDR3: TGTGCCAGCAGCCGAAACCCACTAGTTCCCGAAGAGACCCAGTACTTC.

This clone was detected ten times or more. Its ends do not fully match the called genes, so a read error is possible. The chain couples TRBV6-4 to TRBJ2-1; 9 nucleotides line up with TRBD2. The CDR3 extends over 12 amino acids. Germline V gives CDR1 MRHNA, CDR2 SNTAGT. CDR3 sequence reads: CASSDSNSGRVF. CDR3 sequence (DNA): TGTGCCAGCAGTGACTCGAATAGCGGGAGAGTCTTC.

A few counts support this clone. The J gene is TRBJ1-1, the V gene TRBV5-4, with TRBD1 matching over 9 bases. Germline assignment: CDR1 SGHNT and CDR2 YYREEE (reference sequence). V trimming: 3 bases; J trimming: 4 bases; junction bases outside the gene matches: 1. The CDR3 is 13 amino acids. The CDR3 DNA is TGTGCCAGCAGCTCGACAGGGGGCACTGAAGCTTTCTTT. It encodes CASSSTGGTEAFF.

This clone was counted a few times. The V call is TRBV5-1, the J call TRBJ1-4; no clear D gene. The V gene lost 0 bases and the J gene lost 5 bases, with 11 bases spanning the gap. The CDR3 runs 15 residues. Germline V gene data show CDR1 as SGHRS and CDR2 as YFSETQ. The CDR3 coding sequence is TGCGCCAGCAGCTTGGATAGCGGGTCGAATGAAAAACTGTTTTTT. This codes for CASSLDSGSNEKLFF.

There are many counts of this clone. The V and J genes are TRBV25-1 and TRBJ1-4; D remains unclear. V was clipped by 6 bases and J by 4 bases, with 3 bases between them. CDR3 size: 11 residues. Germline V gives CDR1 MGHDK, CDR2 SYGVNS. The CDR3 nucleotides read TGTGCCAGCAGCCTTAATGAAAAACTGTTTTTT. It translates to CASSLNEKLFF. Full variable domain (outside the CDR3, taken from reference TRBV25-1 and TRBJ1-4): EADIYQTPRYLVIGTGKKITLECSQTMGHDKMYWYQQDPGMELHLIHYSYGVNSTEKGDLSSESTVSRIRTEHFPLTLESARPSHTSQYLCASSLNEKLFFGSGTQLSVL.

The CDR3 loop is CASRYATGELFF. In DNA, the CDR3 is TGTGCCAGCAGGTACGCCACCGGGGAGCTGTTTTTT. The V call is TRBV4-2, the J call TRBJ2-2; unclear D gene. CDR1 and CDR2 (germline): LGHNA, YNFKEQ. Trimming removed 6 bases at V and 4 bases at J, with 6 bases between. The CDR3 length is 12 residues.

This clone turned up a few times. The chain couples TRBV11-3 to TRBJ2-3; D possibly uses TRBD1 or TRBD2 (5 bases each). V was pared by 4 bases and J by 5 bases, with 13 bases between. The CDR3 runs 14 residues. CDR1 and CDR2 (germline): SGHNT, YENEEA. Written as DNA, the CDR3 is TGTGCCAGCAGCTCCCCAGGGAGTGGAGATACGCAGTATTTT. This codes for CASSSPGSGDTQYF.

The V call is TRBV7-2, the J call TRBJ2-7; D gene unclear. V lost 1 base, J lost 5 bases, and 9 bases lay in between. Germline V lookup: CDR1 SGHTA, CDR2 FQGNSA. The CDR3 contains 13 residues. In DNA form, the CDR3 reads TGTGCCAGCAGCTTAGATTGGTCGAACGAGCAGTACTTC. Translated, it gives CASSLDWSNEQYF.

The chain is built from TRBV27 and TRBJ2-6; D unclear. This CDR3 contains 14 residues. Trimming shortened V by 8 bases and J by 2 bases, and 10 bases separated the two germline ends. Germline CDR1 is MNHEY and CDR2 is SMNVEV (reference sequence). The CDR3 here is CASERRAGANVLTF. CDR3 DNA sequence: TGTGCCAGCGAACGAAGGGCTGGGGCCAACGTCCTGACTTTC.

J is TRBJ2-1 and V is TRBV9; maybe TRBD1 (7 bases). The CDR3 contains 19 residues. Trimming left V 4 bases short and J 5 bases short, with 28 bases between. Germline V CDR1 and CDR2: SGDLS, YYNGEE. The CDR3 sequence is CASSPGSTGRRLPDNEQFF. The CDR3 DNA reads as TGTGCCAGCAGCCCGGGCTCGACAGGGAGGAGACTTCCCGACAATGAGCAGTTCTTC.

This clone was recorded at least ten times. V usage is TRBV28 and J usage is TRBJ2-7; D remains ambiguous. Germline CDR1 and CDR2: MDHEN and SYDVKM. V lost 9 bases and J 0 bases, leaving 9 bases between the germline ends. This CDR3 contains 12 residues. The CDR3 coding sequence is TGTGCCAGTCGGGCCTTCTCCTACGAGCAGTACTTC. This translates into CASRAFSYEQYF.

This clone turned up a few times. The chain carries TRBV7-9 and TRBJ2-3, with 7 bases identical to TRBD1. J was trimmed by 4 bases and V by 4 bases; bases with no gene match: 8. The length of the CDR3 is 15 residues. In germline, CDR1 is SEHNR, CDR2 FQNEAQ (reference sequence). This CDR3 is CASSSGQINADTQYF. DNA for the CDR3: TGTGCCAGCAGCTCGGGACAGATAAACGCAGATACGCAGTATTTT.

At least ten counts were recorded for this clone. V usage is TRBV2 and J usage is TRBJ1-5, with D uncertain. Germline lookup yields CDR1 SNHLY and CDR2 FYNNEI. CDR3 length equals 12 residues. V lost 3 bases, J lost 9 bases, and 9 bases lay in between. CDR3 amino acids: CASSEETGPQHF. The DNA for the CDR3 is TGTGCCAGCAGTGAGGAGACGGGGCCCCAGCATTTT.

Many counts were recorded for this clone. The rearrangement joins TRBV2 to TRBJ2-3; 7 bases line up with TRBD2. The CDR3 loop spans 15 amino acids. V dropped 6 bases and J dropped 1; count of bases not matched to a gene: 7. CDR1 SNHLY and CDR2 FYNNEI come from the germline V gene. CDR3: CASRPTGRGTDTQYF. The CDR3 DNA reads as TGTGCCAGCAGACCCACGGGGAGGGGCACAGATACGCAGTATTTT.

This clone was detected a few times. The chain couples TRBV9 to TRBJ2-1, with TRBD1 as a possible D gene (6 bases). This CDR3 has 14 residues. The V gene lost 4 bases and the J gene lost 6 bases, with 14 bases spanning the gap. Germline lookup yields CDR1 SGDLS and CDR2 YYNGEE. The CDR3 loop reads CASSSYGGSNEQFF. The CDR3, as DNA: TGTGCCAGCAGCTCTTATGGGGGCTCCAATGAGCAGTTCTTC.

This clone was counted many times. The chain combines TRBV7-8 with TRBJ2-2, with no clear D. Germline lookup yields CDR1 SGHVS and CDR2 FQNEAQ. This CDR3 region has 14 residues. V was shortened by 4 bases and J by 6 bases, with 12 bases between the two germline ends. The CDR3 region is CASSSSEWAGELFF. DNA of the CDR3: TGTGCCAGCAGCTCGTCCGAGTGGGCCGGGGAGCTGTTTTTT.

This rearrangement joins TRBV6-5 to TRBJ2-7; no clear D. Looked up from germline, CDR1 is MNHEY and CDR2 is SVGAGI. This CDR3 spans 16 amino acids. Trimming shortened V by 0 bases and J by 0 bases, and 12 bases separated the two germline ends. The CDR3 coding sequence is TGTGCCAGCAGTTACTCGAAAGCCATGAGCTCCTACGAGCAGTACTTC. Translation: CASSYSKAMSSYEQYF.

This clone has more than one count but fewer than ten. Here the CDR3 reads CASSVGRHVSGELFF. The CDR3 DNA follows: TGTGCCAGCAGTGTAGGGAGACACGTCTCCGGGGAGCTGTTTTTT. This rearrangement joins TRBV2 to TRBJ2-2, with a possible D match to TRBD2 (5 bases). Trimming left V 4 bases short and J 6 bases short, with 15 bases between. The CDR3 length is 15 residues. Germline V gene sequence: CDR1 SNHLY, CDR2 FYNNEI.

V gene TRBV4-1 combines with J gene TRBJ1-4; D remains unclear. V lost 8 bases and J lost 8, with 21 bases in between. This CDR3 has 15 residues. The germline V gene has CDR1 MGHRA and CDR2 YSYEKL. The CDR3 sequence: CASQALLGSREKLFF. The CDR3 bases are TGCGCCAGCCAGGCCCTTCTTGGCAGTCGGGAAAAACTGTTTTTT.

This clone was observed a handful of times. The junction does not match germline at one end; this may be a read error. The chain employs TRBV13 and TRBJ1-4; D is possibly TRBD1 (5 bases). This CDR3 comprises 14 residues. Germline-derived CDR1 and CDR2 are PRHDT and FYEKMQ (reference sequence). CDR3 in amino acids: CASSIGGVEEKLFF. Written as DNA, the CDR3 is TGTGCCAGCAGCATAGGAGGGGTGGAGGAAAAACTGTTTTTT.

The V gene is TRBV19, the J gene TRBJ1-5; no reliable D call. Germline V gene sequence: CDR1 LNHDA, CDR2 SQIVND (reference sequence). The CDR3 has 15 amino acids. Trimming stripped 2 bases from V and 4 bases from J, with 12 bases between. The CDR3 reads CASSINPMGNQPQHF. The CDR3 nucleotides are TGTGCCAGTAGTATAAATCCTATGGGGAATCAGCCCCAGCATTTT.

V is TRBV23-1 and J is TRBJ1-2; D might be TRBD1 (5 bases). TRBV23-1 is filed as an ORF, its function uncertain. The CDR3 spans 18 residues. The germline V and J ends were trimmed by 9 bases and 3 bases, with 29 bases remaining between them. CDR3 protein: CARLLKGQGVDGDYGYTF. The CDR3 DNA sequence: TGCGCCAGACTCCTAAAGGGGCAGGGTGTAGATGGGGACTATGGCTACACCTTC.